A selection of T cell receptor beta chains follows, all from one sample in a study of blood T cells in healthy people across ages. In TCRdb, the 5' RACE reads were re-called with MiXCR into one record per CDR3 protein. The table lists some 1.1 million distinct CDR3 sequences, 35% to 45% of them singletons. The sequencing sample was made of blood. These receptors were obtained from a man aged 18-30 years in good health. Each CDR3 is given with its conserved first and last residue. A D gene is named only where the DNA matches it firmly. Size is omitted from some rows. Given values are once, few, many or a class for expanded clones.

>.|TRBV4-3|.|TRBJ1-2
CASSQVGSNYGYTF
TGCGCCAGCAGCCAAGTAGGGTCTAACTATGGCTACACCTTC
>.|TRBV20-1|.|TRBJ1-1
CSARDETEAFF
TGCAGTGCTAGAGATGAGACTGAAGCTTTCTTT
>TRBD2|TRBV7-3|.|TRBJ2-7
CASSATSGYNEQYF
TGTGCCAGCAGCGCCACTAGCGGGTACAATGAGCAGTACTTC
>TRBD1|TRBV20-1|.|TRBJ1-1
CSAIAGTGNTEAFF
TGCAGTGCCATTGCCGGGACAGGGAACACTGAAGCTTTCTTT
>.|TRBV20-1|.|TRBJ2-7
CSARDRLTLNTYEQYF
TGCAGTGCTAGAGATCGGCTGACCCTGAACACCTACGAGCAGTACTTC
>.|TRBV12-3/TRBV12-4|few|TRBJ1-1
CASSLGNTPEAFF
TGTGCCAGCAGTTTAGGCAACACCCCTGAAGCTTTCTTT
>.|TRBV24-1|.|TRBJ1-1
CATSDPDTEAFF
TGTGCCACCAGTGACCCCGACACTGAAGCTTTCTTT
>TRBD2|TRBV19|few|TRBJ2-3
CATGLVPTDTQYF
TGTGCCACAGGACTAGTGCCCACAGATACGCAGTATTTT
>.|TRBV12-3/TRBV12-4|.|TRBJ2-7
CASMQGLGEQYF
TGTGCCAGCATGCAGGGTCTAGGCGAGCAGTACTTC
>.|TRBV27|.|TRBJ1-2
CASSLSEGYGYTF
TGTGCCAGCAGTTTATCAGAGGGGTATGGCTACACCTTC
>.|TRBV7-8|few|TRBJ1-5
CASSLLSPRFSNQPQHF
TGTGCCAGCAGCTTACTTTCCCCCCGTTTTAGCAATCAGCCCCAGCATTTT
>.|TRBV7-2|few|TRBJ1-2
CASSLSSRNGYTF
TGTGCCAGCAGTCTCTCAAGCAGAAATGGCTACACCTTC
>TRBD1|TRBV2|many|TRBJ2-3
CASGDRGPDTQYF
TGTGCCAGCGGTGACAGGGGTCCAGATACGCAGTATTTT
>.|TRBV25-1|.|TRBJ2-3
CASSAPSGWGFFTDTQYF
TGTGCCAGCAGTGCCCCCTCGGGCTGGGGTTTTTTCACAGATACGCAGTATTTT
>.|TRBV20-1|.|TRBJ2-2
CSAQSDFTGELFF
TGCAGTGCGCAGTCTGACTTCACCGGGGAGCTGTTTTTT
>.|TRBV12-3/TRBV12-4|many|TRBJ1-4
CASSLAYNEKLFF
TGTGCCAGCAGTTTAGCCTATAATGAAAAACTGTTTTTT
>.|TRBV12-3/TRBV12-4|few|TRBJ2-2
CASSPHTPSGELFF
TGTGCCAGCAGTCCCCATACACCTAGCGGGGAGCTGTTTTTT
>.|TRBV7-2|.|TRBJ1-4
CASSLTGSGTRFEKLFF
TGTGCCAGCAGCCTAACCGGCTCCGGCACCCGCTTTGAAAAACTGTTTTTT
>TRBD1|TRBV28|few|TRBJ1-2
CASSFLTGQGHGYTF
TGTGCCAGCAGTTTCCTTACGGGACAGGGTCATGGCTACACCTTC
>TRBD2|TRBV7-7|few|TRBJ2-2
CASSTSGSGELFF
TGTGCTAGCAGTACTAGCGGTTCAGGGGAGCTGTTTTTT
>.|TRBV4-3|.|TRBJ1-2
CASSQDDGTNYGYTF
TGCGCCAGCAGCCAAGATGACGGCACTAACTATGGCTACACCTTC
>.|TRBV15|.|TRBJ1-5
CATSRVGASNQPQHF
TGTGCCACCAGCAGAGTAGGTGCAAGCAATCAGCCCCAGCATTTT
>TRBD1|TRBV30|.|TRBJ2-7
CAWSERTGKTSYEQYF
TGTGCCTGGAGCGAACGGACAGGTAAAACCTCCTACGAGCAGTACTTC
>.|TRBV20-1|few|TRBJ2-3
CSAALYTDTQYF
TGCAGTGCGGCATTGTACACAGATACGCAGTATTTT
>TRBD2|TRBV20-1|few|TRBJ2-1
CSARDLAGPYNEQFF
TGCAGTGCTAGAGATCTAGCGGGGCCCTACAATGAGCAGTTCTTC
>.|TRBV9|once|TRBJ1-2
CASSPPTPGHFHYGYTF
TGTGCCAGCAGCCCTCCTACCCCGGGACATTTCCACTATGGCTACACCTTC
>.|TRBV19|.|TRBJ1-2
CASSIRAGRGYGYTF
TGTGCCAGTAGTATACGGGCAGGACGAGGCTATGGCTACACCTTC
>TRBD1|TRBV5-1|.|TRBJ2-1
CASSVGQGTTREQFF
TGCGCCAGCAGCGTAGGACAGGGGACAACTCGTGAGCAGTTCTTC
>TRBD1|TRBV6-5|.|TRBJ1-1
CASRTQGAGTTEAFF
TGTGCCAGCAGGACCCAGGGGGCTGGGACCACTGAAGCTTTCTTT
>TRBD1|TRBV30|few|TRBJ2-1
CAWSRTGDEQFF
TGTGCCTGGAGCCGGACAGGGGATGAGCAGTTCTTC
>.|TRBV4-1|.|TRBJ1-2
CASSLLGRQTYTF
TGCGCCAGCAGCCTATTAGGTAGGCAGACCTACACCTTC
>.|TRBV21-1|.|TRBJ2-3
CASSKDDRDRAPNTQYF
TGTGCCAGCAGCAAAGACGACCGGGACAGGGCTCCAAATACGCAGTATTTT
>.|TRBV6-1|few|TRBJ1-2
CASSESRVQYGYTF
TGTGCCAGCAGTGAATCTAGGGTTCAATATGGCTACACCTTC
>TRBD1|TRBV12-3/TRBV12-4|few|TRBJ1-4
CASSSTGRQGNEKLFF
TGTGCCAGCAGCTCTACAGGTCGACAGGGTAATGAAAAACTGTTTTTT
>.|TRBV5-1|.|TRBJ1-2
CASSWVLNYGYTF
TGCGCCAGCAGCTGGGTCCTTAACTATGGCTACACCTTC
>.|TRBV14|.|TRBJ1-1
CASSQVGSGVTEAFF
TGTGCCAGCAGCCAGGTGGGCTCTGGGGTCACTGAAGCTTTCTTT
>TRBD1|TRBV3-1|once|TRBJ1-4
CASSHDRVEKLFF
TGTGCCAGCAGCCATGACAGGGTTGAAAAACTGTTTTTT